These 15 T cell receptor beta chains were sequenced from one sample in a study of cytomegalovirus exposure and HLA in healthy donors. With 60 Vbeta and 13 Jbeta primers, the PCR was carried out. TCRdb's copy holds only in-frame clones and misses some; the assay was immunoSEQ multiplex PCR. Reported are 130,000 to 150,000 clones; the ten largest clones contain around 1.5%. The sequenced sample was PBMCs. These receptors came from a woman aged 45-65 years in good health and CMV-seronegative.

In DNA, the CDR3 is TGTGCCAGCAGCCAAGGAGTCACTGAAGCTTTCTTT. Translation gives CASSQGVTEAFF. V gene TRBV4-2 combines with J gene TRBJ1-1; D remains unclear. The germline V gene has CDR1 LGHNA and CDR2 YNFKEQ. This CDR3 region has 12 residues. V dropped 1 base and J dropped 4 bases, with 4 bases sitting between them.

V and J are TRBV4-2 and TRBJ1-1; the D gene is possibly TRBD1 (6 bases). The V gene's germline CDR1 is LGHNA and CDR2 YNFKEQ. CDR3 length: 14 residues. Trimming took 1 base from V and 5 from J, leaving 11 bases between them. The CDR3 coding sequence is TGTGCCAGCAGCCAAGTAACCCAGGGGACTGAAGCTTTCTTT. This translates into CASSQVTQGTEAFF.

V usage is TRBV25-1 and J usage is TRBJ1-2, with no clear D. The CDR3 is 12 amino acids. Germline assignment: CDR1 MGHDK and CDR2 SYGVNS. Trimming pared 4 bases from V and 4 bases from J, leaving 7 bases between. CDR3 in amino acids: CASSGDTYGYTF. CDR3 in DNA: TGTGCCAGCAGTGGAGACACCTATGGCTACACCTTC.

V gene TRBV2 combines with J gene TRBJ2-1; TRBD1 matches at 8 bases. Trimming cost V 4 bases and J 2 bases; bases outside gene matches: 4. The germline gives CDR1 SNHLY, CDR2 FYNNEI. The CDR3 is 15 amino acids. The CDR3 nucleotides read TGTGCCAGCAGTGGGACAGGGCACACCTACAATGAGCAGTTCTTC. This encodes CASSGTGHTYNEQFF.

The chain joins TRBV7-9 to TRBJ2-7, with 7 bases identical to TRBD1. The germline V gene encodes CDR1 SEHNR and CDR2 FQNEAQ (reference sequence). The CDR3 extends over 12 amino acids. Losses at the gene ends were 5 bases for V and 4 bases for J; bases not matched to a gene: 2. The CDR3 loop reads CASSDRDYEQYF. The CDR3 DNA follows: TGTGCCAGCAGCGACAGGGATTACGAGCAGTACTTC.

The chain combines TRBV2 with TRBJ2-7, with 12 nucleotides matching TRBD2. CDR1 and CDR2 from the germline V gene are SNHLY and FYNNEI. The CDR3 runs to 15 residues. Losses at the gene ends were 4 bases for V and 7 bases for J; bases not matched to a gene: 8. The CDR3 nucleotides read TGTGCCAGCAGTGGGACTAGCGGGGTTGTGGGGGAGCAGTACTTC. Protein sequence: CASSGTSGVVGEQYF.

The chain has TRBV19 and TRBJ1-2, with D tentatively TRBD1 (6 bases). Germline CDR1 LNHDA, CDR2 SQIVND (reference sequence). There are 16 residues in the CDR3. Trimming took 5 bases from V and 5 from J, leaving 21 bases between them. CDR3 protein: CASSPRQVRWGYGYTF. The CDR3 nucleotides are TGTGCCAGTAGTCCACGACAGGTGCGGTGGGGATATGGCTACACCTTC. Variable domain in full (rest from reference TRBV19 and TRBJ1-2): DGGITQSPKYLFRKEGQNVTLSCEQNLNHDAMYWYRQDPGQGLRLIYYSQIVNDFQKGDIAEGYSVSREKKESFPLTVTSAQKNPTAFYLCASSPRQVRWGYGYTFGSGTRLTVV.

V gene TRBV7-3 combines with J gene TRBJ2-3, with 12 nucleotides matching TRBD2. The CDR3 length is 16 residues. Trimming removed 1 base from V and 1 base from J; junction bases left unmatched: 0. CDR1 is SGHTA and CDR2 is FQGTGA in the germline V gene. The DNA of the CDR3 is TGTGCCAGCAGCTTAAGACTAGCGGGGGGCACAGATACGCAGTATTTT. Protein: CASSLRLAGGTDTQYF.

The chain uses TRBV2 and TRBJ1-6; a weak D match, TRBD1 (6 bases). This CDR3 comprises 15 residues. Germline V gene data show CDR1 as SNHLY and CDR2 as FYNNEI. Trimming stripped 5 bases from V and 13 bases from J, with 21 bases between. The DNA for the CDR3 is TGTGCCAGCAGTCAAATTCCGGGACAAGGGCCCCCCCTCCACTTT. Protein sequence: CASSQIPGQGPPLHF.

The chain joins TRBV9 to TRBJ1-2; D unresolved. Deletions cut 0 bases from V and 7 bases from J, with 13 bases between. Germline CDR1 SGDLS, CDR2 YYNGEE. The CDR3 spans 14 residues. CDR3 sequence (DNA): TGTGCCAGCAGCGTAGTGCATACGGGGAGTGGCTACACCTTC. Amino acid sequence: CASSVVHTGSGYTF.

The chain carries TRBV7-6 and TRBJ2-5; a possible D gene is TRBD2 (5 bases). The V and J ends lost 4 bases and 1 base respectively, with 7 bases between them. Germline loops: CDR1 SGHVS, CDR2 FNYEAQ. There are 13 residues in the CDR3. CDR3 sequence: CASSYGLQETQYF. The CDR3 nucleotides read TGTGCCAGCAGCTACGGACTCCAAGAGACCCAGTACTTC. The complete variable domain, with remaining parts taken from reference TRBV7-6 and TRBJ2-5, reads GAGVSQSPRYKVTKRGQDVALRCDPISGHVSLYWYRQALGQGPEFLTYFNYEAQQDKSGLPNDRFSAERPEGSISTLTIQRTEQRDSAMYRCASSYGLQETQYFGPGTRLLVL.

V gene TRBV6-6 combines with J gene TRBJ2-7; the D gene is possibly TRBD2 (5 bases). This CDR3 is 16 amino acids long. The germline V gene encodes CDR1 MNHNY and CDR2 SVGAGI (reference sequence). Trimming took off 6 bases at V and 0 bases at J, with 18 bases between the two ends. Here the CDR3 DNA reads TGTGCCAGCAGACCGGTGGGAGCGGATGTCTCCTACGAGCAGTACTTC. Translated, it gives CASRPVGADVSYEQYF.

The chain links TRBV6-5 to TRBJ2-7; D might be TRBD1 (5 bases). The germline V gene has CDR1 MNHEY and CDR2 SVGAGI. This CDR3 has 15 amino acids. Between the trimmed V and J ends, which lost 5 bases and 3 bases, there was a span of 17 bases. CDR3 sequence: CASSPPRGAVYEQYF. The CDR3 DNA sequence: TGTGCCAGCAGTCCCCCCCGTGGGGCGGTCTACGAGCAGTACTTC.

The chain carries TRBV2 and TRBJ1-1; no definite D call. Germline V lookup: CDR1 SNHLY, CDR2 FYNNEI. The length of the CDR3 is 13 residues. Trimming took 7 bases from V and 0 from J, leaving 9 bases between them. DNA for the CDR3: TGTGCCAGCAAGACGGGGATGAACACTGAAGCTTTCTTT. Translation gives CASKTGMNTEAFF.

The CDR3 protein is CASSLARVLSGSYEQYF. The CDR3 DNA is TGTGCCAGCAGCTTAGCGCGGGTGTTAAGCGGGAGCTACGAGCAGTACTTC. The rearrangement joins TRBV7-8 to TRBJ2-7; the match to TRBD2 covers 8 bases. This CDR3 contains 17 residues. CDR1 SGHVS and CDR2 FQNEAQ come from the germline V gene. With V trimmed by 0 bases and J by 3 bases, 10 bases remained unmatched.